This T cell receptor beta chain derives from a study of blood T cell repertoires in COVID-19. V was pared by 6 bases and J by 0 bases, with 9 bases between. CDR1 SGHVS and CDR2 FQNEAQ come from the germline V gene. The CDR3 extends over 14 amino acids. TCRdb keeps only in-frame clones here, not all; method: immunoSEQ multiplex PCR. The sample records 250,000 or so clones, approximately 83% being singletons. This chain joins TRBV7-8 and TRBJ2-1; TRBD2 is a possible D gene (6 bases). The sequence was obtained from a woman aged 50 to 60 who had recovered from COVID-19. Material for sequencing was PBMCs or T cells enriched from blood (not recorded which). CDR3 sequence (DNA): TGTGCCAGCAGTCTCGGGAGCTCCTACAATGAGCAGTTCTTC. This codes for CASSLGSSYNEQFF. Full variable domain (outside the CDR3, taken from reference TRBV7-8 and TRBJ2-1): GAGVSQSPRYKVAKRGQDVALRCDPISGHVSLFWYQQALGQGPEFLTYFQNEAQLDKSGLPSDRFFAERPEGSVSTLKIQRTQQEDSAVYLCASSLGSSYNEQFFGPGTRLTVL.